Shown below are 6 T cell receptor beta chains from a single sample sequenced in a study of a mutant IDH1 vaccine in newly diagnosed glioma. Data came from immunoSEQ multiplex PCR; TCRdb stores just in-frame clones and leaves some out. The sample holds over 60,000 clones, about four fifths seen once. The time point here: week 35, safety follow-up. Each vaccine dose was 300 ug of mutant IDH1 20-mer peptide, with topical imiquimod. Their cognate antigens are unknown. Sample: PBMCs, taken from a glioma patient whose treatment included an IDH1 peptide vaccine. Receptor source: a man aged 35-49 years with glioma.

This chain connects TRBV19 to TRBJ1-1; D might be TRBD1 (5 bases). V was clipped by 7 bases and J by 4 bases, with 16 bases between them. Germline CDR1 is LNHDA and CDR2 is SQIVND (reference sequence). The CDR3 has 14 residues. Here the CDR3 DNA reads TGTGCCAGTACCGACTGGGGGGGAGGCACTGAAGCTTTCTTT. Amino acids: CASTDWGGGTEAFF.

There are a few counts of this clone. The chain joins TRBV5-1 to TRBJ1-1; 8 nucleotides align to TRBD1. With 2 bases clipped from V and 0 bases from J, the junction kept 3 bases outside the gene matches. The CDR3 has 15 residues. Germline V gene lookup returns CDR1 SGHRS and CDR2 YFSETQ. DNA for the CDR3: TGCGCCAGCAGCTTTACGACAGGGGTGAACACTGAAGCTTTCTTT. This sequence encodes CASSFTTGVNTEAFF.

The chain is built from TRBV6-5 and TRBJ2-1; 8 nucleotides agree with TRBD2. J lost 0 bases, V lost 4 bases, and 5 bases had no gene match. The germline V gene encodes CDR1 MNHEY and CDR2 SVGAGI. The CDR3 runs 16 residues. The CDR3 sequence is CASSFRLASSYNEQFF. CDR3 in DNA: TGTGCCAGCAGTTTCAGACTAGCGAGCTCCTACAATGAGCAGTTCTTC.

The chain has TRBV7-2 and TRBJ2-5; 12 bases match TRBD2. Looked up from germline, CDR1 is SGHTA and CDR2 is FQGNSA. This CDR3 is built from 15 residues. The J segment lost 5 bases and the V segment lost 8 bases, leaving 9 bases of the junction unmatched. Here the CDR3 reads CASARLAGGRETQYF. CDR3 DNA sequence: TGTGCCAGCGCGCGGCTAGCGGGGGGGCGGGAGACCCAGTACTTC.

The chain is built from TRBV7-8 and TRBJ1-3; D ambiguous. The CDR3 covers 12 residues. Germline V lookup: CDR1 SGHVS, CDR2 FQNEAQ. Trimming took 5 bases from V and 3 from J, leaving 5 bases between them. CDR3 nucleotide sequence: TGTGCCAGCAGCCCCGGTGGAAACACCATATATTTT. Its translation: CASSPGGNTIYF.

CDR3 residues: CASSPQTGSTDTQYF. The CDR3 bases are TGCGCCAGCAGCCCTCAGACAGGGTCCACAGATACGCAGTATTTT. The rearrangement uses TRBV4-3 and TRBJ2-3; the match to TRBD1 covers 7 bases. The V gene end was trimmed by 4 bases and the J gene end by 2 bases; junction bases not matched to a gene: 6. This CDR3 has 15 amino acids. Germline CDR1 reads LGHNA; CDR2 reads YSLEER.